The 27 T cell receptor beta chains reported below all come from one sample, sequenced in a study of blood T cells in healthy people across ages. A second roughly 6 to 12 cycle PCR used barcoded and J-beta primers. From the 5' RACE reads, TCRdb called clonotypes with MiXCR, one entry per CDR3 protein. The sample has about 500,000 distinct CDR3 sequences; about 25% are singletons. These data were likewise used in another study, on T cells of mothers and their children.

The specimen was blood. Source of these receptors: a boy aged 10-17 years in good health.

This clonotype was detected only a few times. The V and J genes are TRBV2 and TRBJ2-5; TRBD2 matches at 12 bases. Germline V CDR1 and CDR2: SNHLY, FYNNEI. CDR3 length: 14 amino acids. V was pared by 9 bases and J by 4 bases, with 6 bases of the junction left unmatched. The CDR3 DNA reads as TGTGCCAGTGAGACTAGCGGGAGACGAGAGACCCAGTACTTC. Residues: CASETSGRRETQYF.

The chain is built from TRBV12-5 and TRBJ2-6; 11 bases agree with TRBD1. J lost 2 bases, V lost 5 bases, and 11 bases had no gene match. The CDR3 has 19 residues. The V gene's germline CDR1 is LGHNT and CDR2 FRNRAP. Written as DNA, the CDR3 is TGTGCTAGTGGTACCATCGTGCAGGGACAGGGGGCTGGGGCCAACGTCCTGACTTTC. This sequence encodes CASGTIVQGQGAGANVLTF.

This chain joins TRBV12-3 or TRBV12-4 and TRBJ1-6; no clear D gene. CDR3 length: 15 amino acids. V was cut by 2 bases and J by 4 bases, with 9 bases left in between. The CDR3 nucleotides are TGTGCCAGCAGTTTACTCGCGCCGTATAATTCACCCCTCCACTTT. This gives the protein CASSLLAPYNSPLHF.

In its sample, this clonotype was seen many times. The chain combines TRBV6-2 or TRBV6-3 with TRBJ2-1; the match to TRBD2 covers 8 bases. Germline V CDR1 and CDR2: MNHEY, SVGEGT. The CDR3 covers 15 residues. V lost 5 bases, J lost 2 bases, and 5 bases stayed unmatched. CDR3: CASSQAGEPYNEQFF. The CDR3 DNA follows: TGTGCCAGCAGTCAAGCGGGAGAACCCTACAATGAGCAGTTCTTC.

The CDR3 DNA sequence: TGTGCCAGCTCACCACGACGCGCGGAACAGGGTAATTGGTCCTACGAGCAGTACTTC. Residues: CASSPRRAEQGNWSYEQYF. The V and J genes are TRBV18 and TRBJ2-7; a possible D gene is TRBD1 (6 bases). CDR1 is KGHSH, CDR2 LQKENI, per germline. CDR3 size: 19 residues. V lost 1 base and J 1 base, leaving 23 bases between the germline ends.

This chain uses TRBV20-1 with TRBJ2-2; no definite D call. Trimming cost V 6 bases and J 3 bases, with 5 bases left between them. Germline values: CDR1 DFQATT, CDR2 SNEGSKA (reference sequence). This CDR3 has 11 residues. In nucleotides, the CDR3 is TGCAGTGCCGCGGACACCGGGGAGCTGTTTTTT. It translates to CSAADTGELFF.

The chain employs TRBV7-2 and TRBJ2-2, with a possible D match to TRBD1 (5 bases). The germline V gene encodes CDR1 SGHTA and CDR2 FQGNSA. CDR3 length: 14 residues. V was pared by 0 bases and J by 6 bases, with 8 bases between. The CDR3 DNA follows: TGTGCCAGCAGCTTAGCGGGCAGGGCCGGGGAGCTGTTTTTT. Translating it yields CASSLAGRAGELFF. Complete variable domain (other parts from reference TRBV7-2 and TRBJ2-2): GAGVSQSPSNKVTEKGKDVELRCDPISGHTALYWYRQSLGQGLEFLIYFQGNSAPDKSGLPSDRFSAERTGGSVSTLTIQRTQQEDSAVYLCASSLAGRAGELFFGEGSRLTVL.

In its sample, this clonotype was seen a few times. This sequence joins TRBV6-2 or TRBV6-3 and TRBJ2-5, with 10 bases lining up with TRBD2. The V and J ends lost 10 bases and 5 bases, in that order; junction bases with no gene match: 10. Per the germline V gene, CDR1 is MNHEY and CDR2 is SVGEGT. The CDR3 loop spans 14 amino acids. The CDR3 DNA sequence: TGTGCCACCAAGGGACTAGCGACCTTCGAGACCCAGTACTTC. It encodes CATKGLATFETQYF.

CDR3 residues: CASSTSGGDYNEQFF. The CDR3 bases are TGCGCCAGCAGCACGAGCGGGGGGGATTACAATGAGCAGTTCTTC. The V gene is TRBV5-1, the J gene TRBJ2-1; 10 bases map to TRBD2. The J segment lost 4 bases and the V segment lost 4 bases, leaving 5 bases of the junction unmatched. Germline loops: CDR1 SGHRS, CDR2 YFSETQ. This CDR3 has 15 residues.

This clonotype was seen a handful of times. The gene calls are TRBV20-1 and TRBJ2-1, with a possible D match to TRBD1 (6 bases). The end of the DNA aligns better with TRBJ2-5, so the J call may be wrong. The V gene's germline CDR1 is DFQATT and CDR2 SNEGSKA (reference sequence). The CDR3 contains 14 residues. The CDR3 DNA follows: TGCAGTGCTAGGCCTAATCAGGGGAGAGAGACCCAGTACTTC. Translated, it gives CSARPNQGRETQYF.

The rearrangement uses TRBV4-2 and TRBJ2-5; D might be TRBD2 (6 bases). V was clipped by 4 bases and J by 2 bases, with 11 bases between them. Germline CDR1 LGHNA, CDR2 YNFKEQ. This CDR3 region has 14 residues. The CDR3 DNA reads as TGTGCCAGCAGCCTGGGACTTAAGCAAGAGACCCAGTACTTC. This translates into CASSLGLKQETQYF.

The chain has TRBV5-1 and TRBJ2-7; 11 nucleotides match TRBD2. The ends lost 0 bases at V and 4 bases at J; junction bases unmatched: 6. Germline lookup yields CDR1 SGHRS and CDR2 YFSETQ. The CDR3 consists of 16 residues. Here the CDR3 reads CASSLDLAGGIYEQYF. The CDR3 DNA is TGCGCCAGCAGCTTGGATTTAGCGGGAGGGATATACGAGCAGTACTTC.

The rearrangement joins TRBV7-9 to TRBJ2-1; TRBD2 matches 7 bases. This CDR3 is built from 17 residues. Unmatched junction bases numbered 6, after V lost 1 base and J lost 0 bases. The V gene's germline CDR1 is SEHNR and CDR2 FQNEAQ (reference sequence). In DNA, the CDR3 is TGTGCCAGCAGCTTAGTGGCTCTAGCGGACTCCTACAATGAGCAGTTCTTC. Protein: CASSLVALADSYNEQFF.

This clonotype turned up a few times. J is TRBJ2-7 and V is TRBV28, with no clear D. The CDR3 sequence is 14 residues long. The germline CDR1 and CDR2 sequences are MDHEN and SYDVKM. Trimming left V 3 bases short and J 9 bases short, with 18 bases between. For the CDR3, the DNA is TGTGCCAGCAGTTTCCGACCCTTTTACTGGGGGCAGTACTTC. It yields the protein CASSFRPFYWGQYF.

V usage is TRBV3-1 and J usage is TRBJ2-1; 10 bases are shared with TRBD2. J lost 0 bases, V lost 0 bases, and 5 bases had no gene match. The CDR3 loop spans 18 amino acids. Per the germline V gene, CDR1 is LGHDT and CDR2 is YNNKEL (reference sequence). The CDR3 DNA reads TGTGCCAGCAGCCAAGAGGGGAAGCGGGAGGGCTCCTACAATGAGCAGTTCTTC. Protein sequence: CASSQEGKREGSYNEQFF.

The chain has TRBV6-6 and TRBJ2-7; D is perhaps TRBD1 (6 bases). The germline gives CDR1 MNHNY, CDR2 SVGAGI (reference sequence). The ends were cut back, 2 bases at V and 0 bases at J, with 11 bases in the middle. The CDR3 is made up of 15 amino acids. In DNA form, the CDR3 reads TGTGCCAGCAGTTACGGAAGACAGGCCTCCTACGAGCAGTACTTC. Translating gives CASSYGRQASYEQYF.

The chain links TRBV12-3 or TRBV12-4 to TRBJ1-2; maybe TRBD1 (6 bases). V was cut by 1 base and J by 12 bases, with 18 bases left in between. The length of the CDR3 is 14 residues. Here the CDR3 DNA reads TGTGCCAGCAGTTTAGGCCCTTATGACGGGGGCCACACCTTC. Residues: CASSLGPYDGGHTF.

V and J are TRBV28 and TRBJ1-1; D not certain. The CDR3 covers 13 residues. Trimming pared 3 bases from V and 5 bases from J, leaving 10 bases between. Germline CDR1 and CDR2: MDHEN and SYDVKM. Written as DNA, the CDR3 is TGTGCCAGCAGTTTGAGGGTGGTGACTGAAGCTTTCTTT. This sequence encodes CASSLRVVTEAFF.

This clonotype occurred a few times. The chain is built from TRBV20-1 and TRBJ1-5; the D gene is possibly TRBD1 (5 bases). CDR3 length: 14 amino acids. Trimming stripped 4 bases from V and 1 base from J, with 11 bases between. Germline V CDR1 and CDR2: DFQATT, SNEGSKA (reference sequence). CDR3 in amino acids: CSATPGVSNQPQHF. The CDR3 DNA sequence: TGCAGTGCTACACCGGGGGTCAGCAATCAGCCCCAGCATTTT.

The chain employs TRBV25-1 and TRBJ1-1; TRBD1 matches 10 bases. V dropped 9 bases and J dropped 3; count of bases not matched to a gene: 4. Looked up from germline, CDR1 is MGHDK and CDR2 is SYGVNS. The CDR3 has 13 amino acids. CDR3 coding DNA: TGTGCCAGTGGGGGACAGGGGTACACTGAAGCTTTCTTT. Translation gives CASGGQGYTEAFF.

The sample holds a few counts of this clonotype. This rearrangement joins TRBV4-1 to TRBJ2-3; D is ambiguous. This CDR3 has 15 amino acids. From germline, CDR1 is MGHRA and CDR2 YSYEKL. The V end was cut by 3 bases, the J end by 2 bases, with 12 bases between. CDR3 amino acids: CASSQVLSDTDTQYF. CDR3 sequence (DNA): TGCGCCAGCAGCCAGGTTCTCAGCGACACAGATACGCAGTATTTT.

The chain combines TRBV10-3 with TRBJ1-5; D ambiguous. The CDR3 totals 12 residues. Trimming removed 2 bases at V and 6 bases at J, with 5 bases between. CDR1 and CDR2 from the germline V gene are ENHRY and SYGVKD. The CDR3 reads CAISEGVQPQHF. The CDR3 DNA is TGTGCCATCAGTGAGGGGGTTCAGCCCCAGCATTTT.

This chain links TRBV12-3 or TRBV12-4 with TRBJ1-1; TRBD1 might be the D (5 bases). V was cut by 3 bases and J by 5 bases, with 10 bases left in between. The CDR3 has 13 amino acids. Here the CDR3 DNA reads TGTGCCAGCAGTTTGGGGGTACTGACTGAAGCTTTCTTT. Its translation: CASSLGVLTEAFF.

This clonotype turned up a few times. The genes are TRBV6-5 and TRBJ2-4; 9 nucleotides match TRBD1. Trimming cost V 4 bases and J 0 bases; bases outside gene matches: 4. The germline V gene has CDR1 MNHEY and CDR2 SVGAGI. This CDR3 is built from 16 residues. CDR3 loop: CASSWTGELAKNIQYF. The CDR3 DNA reads as TGTGCCAGCAGTTGGACAGGGGAGTTAGCCAAAAACATTCAGTACTTC.

This clonotype was recorded a few times. The V and J genes are TRBV15 and TRBJ2-5, with D tentatively TRBD1 (6 bases). The CDR3 is made up of 17 amino acids. The germline CDR1 and CDR2 sequences are LNHNV and YYDKDF (reference sequence). V was cut by 0 bases and J by 4 bases, with 18 bases left in between. CDR3 region: CATSRDSPLLGGETQYF. CDR3 DNA: TGTGCCACCAGCAGAGATTCCCCCCTGCTAGGGGGAGAGACCCAGTACTTC.

The rearrangement uses TRBV12-3 or TRBV12-4 and TRBJ2-2, with 10 bases matching TRBD2. With V trimmed by 3 bases and J by 6 bases, 10 bases remained unmatched. The length of the CDR3 is 17 residues. The CDR3: CASSFPGTSAFPGELFF. The DNA for the CDR3 is TGTGCCAGCAGTTTCCCCGGGACTAGCGCCTTCCCCGGGGAGCTGTTTTTT.

In the case of this clonotype: One junction end disagrees with the germline gene, perhaps due to a read error. The genes are TRBV20-1 and TRBJ2-5, with TRBD2 matching over 7 bases. This CDR3 region has 15 residues. CDR1 DFQATT and CDR2 SNEGSKA come from the germline V gene (reference sequence). For the CDR3, the DNA is TGCAGTGCTGGAGACCTAGCGGAGGGACAAGAGACCCAGTACTTC. Protein: CSAGDLAEGQETQYF.